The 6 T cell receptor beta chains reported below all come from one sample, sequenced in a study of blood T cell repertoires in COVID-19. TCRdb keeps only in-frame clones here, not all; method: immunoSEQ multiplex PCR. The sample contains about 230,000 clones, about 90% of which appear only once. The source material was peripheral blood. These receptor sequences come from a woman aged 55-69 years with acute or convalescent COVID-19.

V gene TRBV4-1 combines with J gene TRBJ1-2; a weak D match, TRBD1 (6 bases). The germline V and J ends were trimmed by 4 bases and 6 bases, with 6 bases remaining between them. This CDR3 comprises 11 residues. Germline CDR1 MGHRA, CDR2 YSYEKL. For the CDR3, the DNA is TGCGCCAGCAGCCGGGGGCATGGCTACACCTTC. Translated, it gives CASSRGHGYTF.

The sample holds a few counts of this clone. CDR3 in amino acids: CASSLSQGQGNTIYF. The CDR3 region has the DNA TGTGCCAGCAGCTTAAGCCAAGGACAGGGAAACACCATATATTTT. The chain carries TRBV7-6 and TRBJ1-3, with TRBD1 as a possible D gene (6 bases). The CDR3 covers 15 residues. Trimming took 2 bases from V and 4 from J, leaving 12 bases between them. The germline CDR1 and CDR2 sequences are SGHVS and FNYEAQ.

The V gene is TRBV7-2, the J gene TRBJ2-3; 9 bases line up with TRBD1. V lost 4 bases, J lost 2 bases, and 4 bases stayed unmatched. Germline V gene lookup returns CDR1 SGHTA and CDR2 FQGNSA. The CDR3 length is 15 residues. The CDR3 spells CASSYGTGNTDTQYF. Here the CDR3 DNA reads TGTGCCAGCAGCTACGGGACAGGGAACACAGATACGCAGTATTTT.

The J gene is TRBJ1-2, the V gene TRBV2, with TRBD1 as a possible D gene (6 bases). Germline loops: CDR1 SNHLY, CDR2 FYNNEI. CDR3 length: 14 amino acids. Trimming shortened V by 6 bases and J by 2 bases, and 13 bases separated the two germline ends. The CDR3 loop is CASREDSLNYGYTF. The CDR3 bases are TGTGCCAGCAGAGAGGACAGCCTCAACTATGGCTACACCTTC. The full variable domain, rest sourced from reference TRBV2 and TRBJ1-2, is EPEVTQTPSHQVTQMGQEVILRCVPISNHLYFYWYRQILGQKVEFLVSFYNNEISEKSEIFDDQFSVERPDGSNFTLKIRSTKLEDSAMYFCASREDSLNYGYTFGSGTRLTVV.

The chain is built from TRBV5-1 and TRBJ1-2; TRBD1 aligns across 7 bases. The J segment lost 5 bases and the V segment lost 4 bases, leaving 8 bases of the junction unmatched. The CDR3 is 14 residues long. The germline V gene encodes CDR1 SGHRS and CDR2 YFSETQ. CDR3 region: CASSAGQPLYGYTF. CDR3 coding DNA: TGCGCCAGCAGCGCGGGACAGCCCCTTTATGGCTACACCTTC.

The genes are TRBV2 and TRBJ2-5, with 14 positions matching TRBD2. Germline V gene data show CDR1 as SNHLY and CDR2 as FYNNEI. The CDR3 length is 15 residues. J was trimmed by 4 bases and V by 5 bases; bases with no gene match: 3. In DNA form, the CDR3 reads TGTGCCAGCAGTCCCGGACTAGCGGGAGGAGAGACCCAGTACTTC. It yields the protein CASSPGLAGGETQYF. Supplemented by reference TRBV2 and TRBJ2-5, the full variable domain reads EPEVTQTPSHQVTQMGQEVILRCVPISNHLYFYWYRQILGQKVEFLVSFYNNEISEKSEIFDDQFSVERPDGSNFTLKIRSTKLEDSAMYFCASSPGLAGGETQYFGPGTRLLVL.